The rows below give T cell receptor beta chains drawn from one sample of a study of T cell repertoires in cytomegalovirus infection. No antigen has been identified for these receptors. TCRdb called the reads again in MiXCR, with one record for every CDR3 protein. The sample gives about 20,000 distinct CDR3 sequences, around two fifths of which show up once; approximately 96% is in the top ten. This specimen consisted of CD8+ T cells from cultured PBMCs, obtained from culture after CMV antigen stimulation. Every receptor here comes from a human donor in good health (CMV status not recorded). Some clones in this sample may be carry-over from other donors' samples. The CDR3 runs from the conserved cysteine through the conserved F or W. The D gene is left open where the match is weak. Only part of the rows carry a size: once, few, many, or a class if the clone is expanded.

CDR3 length: 14; D gene: -; V gene: TRBV7-2; clone size: many; J gene: TRBJ1-1; CDR3 DNA: TGTGCCAGCAGGCTTAATGCCCTGAACACTGAAGCTTTCTTT; CDR3 protein: CASRLNALNTEAFF
CDR3 length: 17; D gene: -; V gene: TRBV7-3; clone size: few; J gene: TRBJ1-5; CDR3 DNA: TGTGCCAGCACCTTCTTACGGTGGCAAAATAGCAATCAGCCCCAGCATTTT; CDR3 protein: CASTFLRWQNSNQPQHF
CDR3 length: 13; D gene: -; V gene: TRBV2; clone size: few; J gene: TRBJ1-5; CDR3 DNA: TGTGCCAGCGTAGAGAATAGCAATCAGCCCCAGCATTTT; CDR3 protein: CASVENSNQPQHF
CDR3 length: 17; D gene: -; V gene: TRBV20-1; clone size: many; J gene: TRBJ2-1; CDR3 DNA: TGCAGTGCTAGAGATCAGTCAGTCTCGCCCCTCGGCAATGAGCAGTTCTTC; CDR3 protein: CSARDQSVSPLGNEQFF
CDR3 length: 15; D gene: TRBD1; V gene: TRBV7-6; clone size: few; J gene: TRBJ2-6; CDR3 DNA: TGTGCCAGGGACAGGGAGTTCTCTGGGGCCAACGTCCTGACTTTC; CDR3 protein: CARDREFSGANVLTF
CDR3 length: 15; D gene: -; V gene: TRBV7-6; clone size: few; J gene: TRBJ1-2; CDR3 DNA: TGTGCCAGCAGCTTATCGACAGCCTTCTACCATGGCTACACCTTC; CDR3 protein: CASSLSTAFYHGYTF
CDR3 length: 15; D gene: -; V gene: TRBV7-8; clone size: -; J gene: TRBJ2-3; CDR3 DNA: TGTGCCAGCAGCTTAGAATTAGCGGTCACAGATACGCAGTATTTT; CDR3 protein: CASSLELAVTDTQYF
CDR3 length: 17; D gene: -; V gene: TRBV15; clone size: few; J gene: TRBJ1-4; CDR3 DNA: TGTGCCACCAGCAGAGATTCGGCGGGAGCAACTAATGAAAAACTGTTTTTT; CDR3 protein: CATSRDSAGATNEKLFF
CDR3 length: 14; D gene: -; V gene: TRBV12-3/TRBV12-4; clone size: many; J gene: TRBJ1-1; CDR3 DNA: TGTGCCAGCAGTTTAGGGGGAATGAACACTGAAGCTTTCTTT; CDR3 protein: CASSLGGMNTEAFF
CDR3 length: 19; D gene: TRBD1; V gene: TRBV19; clone size: -; J gene: TRBJ1-4; CDR3 DNA: TGTGCCAGTAGTATAGACCCCCGGGACAGGGTTCCGGGCGACCAAAAACTGTTTTTT; CDR3 protein: CASSIDPRDRVPGDQKLFF
CDR3 length: 16; D gene: -; V gene: TRBV15; clone size: -; J gene: TRBJ2-2; CDR3 DNA: TGTGCCACCAGTCTCGACCGCACGGCGAACACCGGGGAGCTGTTTTTT; CDR3 protein: CATSLDRTANTGELFF
CDR3 length: 15; D gene: -; V gene: TRBV7-6; clone size: few; J gene: TRBJ2-1; CDR3 DNA: TGTGCCAGCAGCTTAGGGGGAGGACAGATGGATGAGCAGTTCTTC; CDR3 protein: CASSLGGGQMDEQFF
CDR3 length: 14; D gene: TRBD1; V gene: TRBV19; clone size: -; J gene: TRBJ1-5; CDR3 DNA: TGTGCCAGTTGGGGACAGGATACTCCCCAGCCCCAGCATTTT; CDR3 protein: CASWGQDTPQPQHF
CDR3 length: 13; D gene: TRBD1; V gene: TRBV27; clone size: -; J gene: TRBJ2-1; CDR3 DNA: TGTGCCAGCAGGGCCAGGGGGCTGGTTGAGCAGTTCTTC; CDR3 protein: CASRARGLVEQFF
CDR3 length: 15; D gene: TRBD1; V gene: TRBV29-1; clone size: -; J gene: TRBJ2-3; CDR3 DNA: TGCAGCGTTGCCGGGACAGGGACAGTCACAGATACGCAGTATTTT; CDR3 protein: CSVAGTGTVTDTQYF
CDR3 length: 17; D gene: TRBD2; V gene: TRBV7-2; clone size: -; J gene: TRBJ2-7; CDR3 DNA: TGTGCCAGCAGCCATCCCTCTAGCGGGGGGATTCGGTACGAGCAGTACTTC; CDR3 protein: CASSHPSSGGIRYEQYF
CDR3 length: 13; D gene: -; V gene: TRBV13; clone size: -; J gene: TRBJ2-1; CDR3 DNA: TGTGCCAGCAGCTTACAAGGACAAGGCGAGCAGTTCTTC; CDR3 protein: CASSLQGQGEQFF
CDR3 length: 15; D gene: -; V gene: TRBV20-1; clone size: -; J gene: TRBJ2-5; CDR3 DNA: TGCAGTGCTAGAGACCGTAGGGGGTACCAAGAGACCCAGTACTTC; CDR3 protein: CSARDRRGYQETQYF
CDR3 length: 13; D gene: TRBD1; V gene: TRBV7-2; clone size: few; J gene: TRBJ2-7; CDR3 DNA: TGTGCCAGCAGCCGGGGACAGGGCTACGAGCAGTACTTC; CDR3 protein: CASSRGQGYEQYF
CDR3 length: 13; D gene: -; V gene: TRBV7-2; clone size: few; J gene: TRBJ1-5; CDR3 DNA: TGTGCCAGCAGCTTGGCGGGGAGTCAGCCCCAGCATTTT; CDR3 protein: CASSLAGSQPQHF
CDR3 length: 12; D gene: -; V gene: TRBV5-1; clone size: -; J gene: TRBJ2-1; CDR3 DNA: TGCGCCAACAGCTTGTCCGTAGGCCAGCAGTTCTTC; CDR3 protein: CANSLSVGQQFF
CDR3 length: 13; D gene: -; V gene: TRBV27; clone size: few; J gene: TRBJ1-2; CDR3 DNA: TGTGCCAGCAGTTTGGCAGGGCTCGGAGGCTACACCTTC; CDR3 protein: CASSLAGLGGYTF
CDR3 length: 15; D gene: TRBD1; V gene: TRBV6-1; clone size: few; J gene: TRBJ2-7; CDR3 DNA: TGTGCCAGCAGTGAAGGGGGGACAGGGTCTAGCGAGCAGTACTTC; CDR3 protein: CASSEGGTGSSEQYF
CDR3 length: 14; D gene: -; V gene: TRBV7-2; clone size: few; J gene: TRBJ1-1; CDR3 DNA: TGTGCCAGCAGACATCAAACTGGGAACACTGAAGCTTTCTTT; CDR3 protein: CASRHQTGNTEAFF
CDR3 length: 14; D gene: -; V gene: TRBV6-5; clone size: -; J gene: TRBJ1-6; CDR3 DNA: TGTGCCAGCAGCTCCGGGACGGGAAATTCACCCCTCCACTTT; CDR3 protein: CASSSGTGNSPLHF
CDR3 length: 13; D gene: -; V gene: TRBV5-1; clone size: -; J gene: TRBJ1-5; CDR3 DNA: TGCGCCAGCAGCCAGGAGGGTGATCAGCCCCAGCATTTT; CDR3 protein: CASSQEGDQPQHF
CDR3 length: 18; D gene: TRBD2; V gene: TRBV4-1; clone size: -; J gene: TRBJ2-5; CDR3 DNA: TGCGCCAGCAGCCAAGACCCAGCGGGAGGGGGTATCCAAGAGACCCAGTACTTC; CDR3 protein: CASSQDPAGGGIQETQYF
CDR3 length: 13; D gene: -; V gene: TRBV28; clone size: few; J gene: TRBJ2-3; CDR3 DNA: TGTGCCAGCAGTACGGCCAGGGCAGATACGCAGTATTTT; CDR3 protein: CASSTARADTQYF
CDR3 length: 16; D gene: TRBD2; V gene: TRBV27; clone size: -; J gene: TRBJ2-5; CDR3 DNA: TGTGCCAGCAGTTTAATTAGCGGGGGGCCTCAAGAGACCCAGTACTTC; CDR3 protein: CASSLISGGPQETQYF
CDR3 length: 13; D gene: -; V gene: TRBV7-4; clone size: -; J gene: TRBJ2-5; CDR3 DNA: TGTGCCAGCAGCGCCGACCTTCAAGAGACCCAGTACTTC; CDR3 protein: CASSADLQETQYF
CDR3 length: 13; D gene: -; V gene: TRBV28; clone size: once; J gene: TRBJ1-1; CDR3 DNA: TGTGCCAGCAGCTTTAAACCCGGGGTCGAAGCTTTCTTT; CDR3 protein: CASSFKPGVEAFF
CDR3 length: 15; D gene: -; V gene: TRBV15; clone size: medium-sized; J gene: TRBJ1-6; CDR3 DNA: TGTGCCACCAGCAGAGACCAGGGAAAGGGTTCACCCCTCCACTTT; CDR3 protein: CATSRDQGKGSPLHF
CDR3 length: 16; D gene: -; V gene: TRBV19; clone size: once; J gene: TRBJ2-1; CDR3 DNA: TGTGCCAGTAGTCCCTCGGCGGGATCCAGTACCAATGAGCAGTTCTTC; CDR3 protein: CASSPSAGSSTNEQFF
CDR3 length: 14; D gene: -; V gene: TRBV9; clone size: few; J gene: TRBJ1-1; CDR3 DNA: TGTGCCAGCAGCGTAGCTCCCGCCAACACTGAAGCTTTCTTT; CDR3 protein: CASSVAPANTEAFF
CDR3 length: 17; D gene: TRBD1; V gene: TRBV28; clone size: once; J gene: TRBJ2-6; CDR3 DNA: TGTGCCAGCACATCCGGGACAGGGGGCGCTGGGGCCAACGTCCTGACTTTC; CDR3 protein: CASTSGTGGAGANVLTF
CDR3 length: 14; D gene: -; V gene: TRBV29-1; clone size: -; J gene: TRBJ1-1; CDR3 DNA: TGCAGCGTTGAAGAAAGGGCGGGGACGTTTGAAGCTTTCTTT; CDR3 protein: CSVEERAGTFEAFF